This TCR beta chain was identified in a study of beta chain features in type 1 diabetes. For the study at large: All samples together contributed 95 million to 110 million sorted cells for examination.

General study points: Naive, central memory and Treg TCRB repertoires appeared more alike in patients than in healthy donors.

The sample holds many counts of this clone. Antigen unknown. This CDR3 comprises 13 residues. Germline CDR1 reads LGHNA; CDR2 reads YSLEER. Trimming removed 1 base at V and 10 bases at J, with 11 bases between. Isolated RNA was reverse transcribed in full, so expressed TCRB transcripts were sequenced. The repertoire was sequenced with immunoSEQ multiplex PCR; TCRdb's copy has only in-frame clones and lacks some. Among fewer than 250,000 clones listed, roughly an eighth were seen once. This sequence joins TRBV4-3 and TRBJ2-1; D call uncertain. This receptor was taken from a woman in her thirties or forties in good health. Sequencing was performed on naive CD4+ T cells from blood. CDR3 in amino acids: CASSQVISVEQFF. In nucleotides, the CDR3 is TGCGCCAGCAGCCAAGTTATTTCCGTAGAGCAGTTCTTC.